This T cell receptor (beta chain) is from a study of shared clonotypes between healthy human individuals. A note on this clone: No antigen is known for it.

Deletions cut 7 bases from V and 1 base from J, with 16 bases between. The germline CDR1 and CDR2 sequences are MNHEY and SMNVEV (reference sequence). This CDR3 has 15 residues. The assay was immunoSEQ multiplex PCR, and TCRdb's table has in-frame clones only and misses some. The table lists roughly 510,000 clones, about 75% of them singletons, with approximately 12% in the top ten. Study results and limitations: Deeper or shallower sequencing was expected to change how clonotypes are shared among donors.

Recent vaccinations or acute infections were absent in the healthy HIV-negative adult donors. The receptor comes from a woman in her thirties or forties in good health. Some clones in this sample may be carry-over from other donors' samples. What was sequenced was PBMCs. V is TRBV27 and J is TRBJ1-1; weak D call: TRBD1 (6 bases). CDR3 sequence (DNA): TGTGCCAGCAAGGCAAGAGAGACAGGGAACACTGAAGCTTTCTTT. It is translated as CASKARETGNTEAFF.